These 11 T cell receptor beta chains share one sample of origin, sequenced in a study of blood T cell repertoires in COVID-19. Assay used: immunoSEQ multiplex PCR; TCRdb lists only in-frame clones, some missing. The sample consists of about 330,000 clones, roughly 90% of them appearing once. The sequenced material came from PBMCs or T cells enriched from blood (not recorded which). These receptors came from a woman in her thirties who had recovered from COVID-19.

The chain has TRBV5-1 and TRBJ2-5; 12 bases fit TRBD1. In germline, CDR1 is SGHRS, CDR2 YFSETQ. The CDR3 extends over 15 amino acids. The V gene end was trimmed by 2 bases and the J gene end by 5 bases; junction bases not matched to a gene: 4. CDR3 amino acids: CASSLGTGGGETQYF. The CDR3 bases are TGCGCCAGCAGCTTAGGGACAGGGGGCGGCGAGACCCAGTACTTC.

The genes are TRBV6-2 or TRBV6-3 and TRBJ1-2, with D uncertain. Germline CDR1 is MNHEY and CDR2 is SVGEGT. The CDR3 consists of 11 residues. V shed 0 bases and J shed 7 bases, with 3 bases lying between them. The CDR3 nucleotides are TGTGCCAGCAGTTACTCGAGTGGCTACACCTTC. Its protein is CASSYSSGYTF.

The chain links TRBV2 to TRBJ2-2; 11 bases align to TRBD1. The CDR3 consists of 15 residues. Germline assignment: CDR1 SNHLY and CDR2 FYNNEI. J gave up 4 bases and V 6 bases, and 4 bases lay outside the gene matches. CDR3 nucleotides: TGTGCCAGCAGATTGGGACAGGGGGTCACCGGGGAGCTGTTTTTT. This encodes CASRLGQGVTGELFF.

This rearrangement joins TRBV6-6 to TRBJ1-1, with D uncertain. The germline V gene encodes CDR1 MNHNY and CDR2 SVGAGI (reference sequence). The CDR3 has 14 amino acids. V lost 0 bases to trimming and J lost 4 bases, with 9 bases between them. CDR3 DNA: TGTGCCAGCAGTTACTCGAGCCCGGGCACTGAAGCTTTCTTT. Protein sequence: CASSYSSPGTEAFF.

The gene calls are TRBV10-3 and TRBJ2-3, with D possibly matching TRBD2 (5 bases). Germline V gene lookup returns CDR1 ENHRY and CDR2 SYGVKD. The CDR3 spans 15 residues. Between the trimmed V and J ends, which lost 4 bases and 3 bases, there was a span of 14 bases. CDR3 region: CAISGGSHTTDTQYF. The CDR3 DNA reads as TGTGCCATCAGTGGTGGGAGTCATACGACAGATACGCAGTATTTT.

CDR3 coding DNA: TGTGCCAGCAGCTATCGGGGACAGCCAACACCCCTCCACTTT. Protein sequence: CASSYRGQPTPLHF. The chain links TRBV7-2 to TRBJ1-6; 7 bases are shared with TRBD1. V was clipped by 4 bases and J by 11 bases; unmatched bases: 8. The CDR3 runs 14 residues. Looked up from germline, CDR1 is SGHTA and CDR2 is FQGNSA.

On this clone: One junction end does not reproduce the germline sequence, and a read error may be involved. This sequence joins TRBV6-5 and TRBJ1-2; TRBD1 aligns across 8 bases. This CDR3 is 12 amino acids long. Germline V gene data show CDR1 as MNHEY and CDR2 as SVGAGI. CDR3 region: CASRYSGGGYTF. The CDR3 DNA follows: TGTGCCAGCAGATACTCAGGGGGCGGCTACACCTTC.

The V and J genes are TRBV11-2 and TRBJ2-7; D gene uncertain. The CDR3 spans 14 residues. The V end was cut by 2 bases, the J end by 0 bases, with 8 bases between. Germline CDR1 reads SGHAT; CDR2 reads FQNNGV. The CDR3, as DNA: TGTGCCAGCAGCTTATCAAGGAGCTCCTACGAGCAGTACTTC. Translation gives CASSLSRSSYEQYF.

The chain couples TRBV11-2 to TRBJ2-1; 7 positions match TRBD2. The CDR3 loop spans 14 amino acids. Germline CDR1 and CDR2: SGHAT and FQNNGV. The J segment lost 9 bases and the V segment lost 2 bases, leaving 7 bases of the junction unmatched. CDR3 residues: CASSLIAGAGEQFF. CDR3 bases: TGTGCCAGCAGCTTAATCGCGGGAGCAGGTGAGCAGTTCTTC. The full variable domain, completed using reference TRBV11-2 and TRBJ2-1, is EAGVAQSPRYKIIEKRQSVAFWCNPISGHATLYWYQQILGQGPKLLIQFQNNGVVDDSQLPKDRFSAERLKGVDSTLKIQPAKLEDSAVYLCASSLIAGAGEQFFGPGTRLTVL.

The CDR3 DNA reads TGTGCCAGCACCCATAGAGCAGATACGCAGTATTTT. Amino acids: CASTHRADTQYF. J is TRBJ2-3 and V is TRBV7-2; no clear D. CDR3 size: 12 residues. Germline CDR1 and CDR2: SGHTA and FQGNSA. V was pared by 7 bases and J by 4 bases, with 9 bases between.

The V gene is TRBV2, the J gene TRBJ1-1; D is unresolved. CDR3 length equals 11 residues. V was pared by 3 bases and J by 8 bases, with 7 bases between. Germline values: CDR1 SNHLY, CDR2 FYNNEI. The CDR3, as DNA: TGTGCCAGCAGTGAGCGCGTAGAAGCTTTCTTT. It specifies CASSERVEAFF.